This T cell receptor (beta chain) was captured by sequencing in a study of blood T cell repertoires in COVID-19. Study overall: Samples representing acute and convalescent COVID-19 were sourced from the United States, Italy and Spain. T cells, B-cell-depleted T cells, or PBMCs supplied cDNA or gDNA.

Authors' data handling: Amplification of reference gene primers provided the estimated nucleated cell counts. Clones were read by immunoSEQ multiplex PCR, and TCRdb kept only the in-frame ones, dropping some. The V and J calls and clone size are taken from that table; D and trimming were inferred from the DNA. The repertoire holds about 63,000 clones, with approximately 88% as singletons. From germline, CDR1 is SNHLY and CDR2 FYNNEI. The junction had 10 bases not matched to a gene; V was cut back by 3 bases and J by 9 bases. The CDR3 is 14 amino acids. The J gene is TRBJ1-2, the V gene TRBV2; 7 nucleotides align to TRBD1. Material: peripheral blood. The source is a human donor in a cohort sampled during active COVID-19. The CDR3 here is CASSDRQGNLRYTF. The CDR3 nucleotides are TGTGCCAGCAGTGACAGACAGGGAAACCTACGCTACACCTTC.